This TCR beta chain was recorded in a study of T cell repertoires in cytomegalovirus infection. In TCRdb, the reads were re-called with MiXCR into one record per CDR3 protein. The sample holds fewer than 550,000 distinct CDR3 sequences, roughly 29% seen once. There are 12 residues in the CDR3. The V end lost 5 bases, the J end lost 8 bases, and 12 bases lay between the germline ends. Germline V gene lookup returns CDR1 SGHVS and CDR2 FNYEAQ. The chain recombines TRBV7-6 with TRBJ1-1; D is undetermined. This TCR came from a human donor in good health (CMV status not recorded). Some clones in this sample may be carry-over from other donors' samples. The sequenced sample was PBMCs. The CDR3 coding sequence is TGTGCCAGCAGCCCTGGACGGAAAGAAGCTTTCTTT. Its translation: CASSPGRKEAFF.